This TCR beta chain was captured in a study of beta chain features in type 1 diabetes. General study findings and limits: VDJ junctions in type 1 diabetes patients carried more deletions and fewer insertions. Sampled from patients, naive, central memory and Treg TCRB repertoires appeared more similar than those sampled from healthy donors. PCR could preferentially amplify shorter templates, alike in patients and controls.

A note on this clone: Its antigen is undetermined. The junction departs from the called germline gene at one end, perhaps through a read error.

Expressed TCRB transcripts got sequenced, as all isolated RNA was reverse transcribed. Repertoires were generated with immunoSEQ multiplex PCR, while TCRdb's copy carries only in-frame clones and drops some. The data show more than 300,000 clones, under 8.5% seen once. Donors underwent one heparinised blood draw, 90 to 150 mL on average. Germline CDR1 reads SGDLS; CDR2 reads YYNGEE. CDR3 length: 16 amino acids. The chain carries TRBV9 and TRBJ2-1; TRBD1 or TRBD2 may be the D gene (6 bases each). The specimen was central memory CD4+ T cells from blood. The TCR comes from a woman in her late teens or twenties in good health. The CDR3 loop is CVSSVVSGARYNEQFF. The DNA for the CDR3 is TGTGTCAGCAGCGTCGTTTCGGGGGCACGGTACAATGAGCAGTTCTTC.